This T cell receptor beta chain was obtained from a study of PD-1 blockade in classical Hodgkin lymphoma. The CDR3 is 14 residues long. Trimming left V 4 bases short and J 4 bases short, with 11 bases between. From germline, CDR1 is MGHRA and CDR2 YSYEKL. Brentuximab vedotin exposure varied, and every patient relapsed after autologous stem cell transplantation. Sequencing was performed with immunoSEQ multiplex PCR; in TCRdb, only in-frame clones are kept and a portion is missing. The profile shows around 19,000 clones, about four fifths of them singletons. The sample in question was peripheral blood mononuclear cells (PBMCs), obtained at baseline. This receptor was taken from a human donor with classical Hodgkin lymphoma. The chain is built from TRBV4-1 and TRBJ1-3, with D unresolved. The CDR3 DNA reads as TGCGCCAGCAGCCGAGGGATGGACGGAAACACCATATATTTT. This gives the protein CASSRGMDGNTIYF.